This is a list of T cell receptor beta chains from one sample in a study of blood T cell repertoires in COVID-19. Assay: immunoSEQ multiplex PCR; the TCRdb copy retains only in-frame clones and omits some. The top ten clones hold roughly 3.5% of a sample with about 220,000 clones, roughly four fifths of them seen once. The sequencing input was PBMCs or T cells enriched from blood (not recorded which). Every receptor here comes from a woman aged 55-69 years who had recovered from COVID-19. CDR3s include the opening cysteine and the closing phenylalanine or tryptophan. The order of the fields is J gene, clone size, D gene, V gene, CDR3 protein, CDR3 DNA. A D gene is named only where the DNA matches it firmly. Not every row has a clone size; where given, it reads once, few, many or a size class.

TRBJ1-6	-	-	TRBV12-3/TRBV12-4	CASRGHSNSPLHF	TGTGCCAGCAGGGGACATTCTAATTCACCCCTCCACTTT
TRBJ1-6	-	TRBD1	TRBV6-5	CASSYRNRGSPLHF	TGTGCCAGCAGTTACCGGAACAGGGGCTCACCCCTCCACTTT
TRBJ2-1	-	TRBD1	TRBV7-2	CASSWSGQGDEQFF	TGTGCCAGCAGCTGGTCGGGTCAGGGGGATGAGCAGTTCTTC
TRBJ1-1	-	-	TRBV6-5	CASSYEARRAFF	TGTGCCAGCAGTTACGAGGCCAGAAGAGCTTTCTTT
TRBJ2-7	-	TRBD1	TRBV5-1	CASSPTTGVNEQYF	TGCGCCAGCAGCCCAACGACAGGGGTCAACGAGCAGTACTTC
TRBJ1-2	few	-	TRBV18	CASSPNDGGSYGYTF	TGTGCCAGCTCACCAAACGACGGGGGAAGCTATGGCTACACCTTC
TRBJ1-2	-	TRBD1	TRBV12-5	CASGLVVGRGETGNGYTF	TGTGCTAGTGGTTTGGTAGTTGGCAGGGGGGAAACCGGTAATGGCTACACCTTC
TRBJ1-3	few	-	TRBV30	CAWSDGAPGNTIYF	TGTGCCTGGAGTGATGGGGCGCCTGGAAACACCATATATTTT
TRBJ1-1	-	-	TRBV11-3	CASSLGGMNTEAFF	TGTGCCAGCAGCCTCGGGGGTATGAACACTGAAGCTTTCTTT
TRBJ2-7	-	TRBD2	TRBV5-1	CASGSQAGAREQYF	TGCGCCAGCGGGAGCCAGGCGGGAGCGCGCGAGCAGTACTTC
TRBJ1-2	-	-	TRBV7-9	CASTPDSTNYGYTF	TGTGCCAGCACCCCGGACAGCACTAACTATGGCTACACCTTC
TRBJ2-7	-	TRBD1	TRBV28	CASSSTGGHSYEQYF	TGTGCCAGCAGTTCGACAGGGGGCCACTCCTACGAGCAGTACTTC
TRBJ2-3	-	TRBD1	TRBV15	CATSRGGQGAGDTQYF	TGTGCCACCAGCAGAGGGGGGCAGGGGGCGGGTGATACGCAGTATTTT
TRBJ2-1	-	TRBD2	TRBV29-1	CSVGTSGRTEQFF	TGCAGCGTGGGGACTAGCGGGAGGACGGAGCAGTTCTTC
TRBJ1-2	few	-	TRBV12-5	CASGTQTGSGGYTF	TGTGCTAGTGGTACCCAAACAGGAAGTGGAGGCTACACCTTC
TRBJ2-7	-	TRBD2	TRBV18	CASSPPGLTSYEQYF	TGTGCCAGCTCACCACCGGGACTAACCTCCTACGAGCAGTACTTC
TRBJ2-6	-	-	TRBV24-1	CATSDANRANVLTF	TGTGCCACCAGTGATGCCAACAGGGCCAACGTCCTGACTTTC
TRBJ1-4	-	-	TRBV11-2	CASSLAGQALTYEKLFF	TGTGCCAGCAGCTTGGCGGGGCAGGCTCTAACGTATGAAAAACTGTTTTTT
TRBJ2-7	-	TRBD2	TRBV9	CASSGTLSPRAGYYEQYF	TGTGCCAGCAGCGGCACCCTCTCGCCACGAGCGGGATACTACGAGCAGTACTTC
TRBJ2-2	-	-	TRBV6-2/TRBV6-3	CASSYGGTGELFF	TGTGCCAGCAGTTACGGGGGGACCGGGGAGCTGTTTTTT
TRBJ1-2	-	TRBD1	TRBV19	CASSIGPGGLYGYTF	TGTGCCAGTAGTATCGGTCCAGGGGGACTCTATGGCTACACCTTC
TRBJ2-1	-	TRBD2	TRBV7-8	CASSLARGAYNEQFF	TGTGCCAGCAGCTTAGCGCGGGGGGCTTACAATGAGCAGTTCTTC
TRBJ1-1	-	-	TRBV6-1	CASSDGGRPNTEAFF	TGTGCCAGCAGTGATGGGGGCAGACCGAACACTGAAGCTTTCTTT
TRBJ2-5	-	TRBD2	TRBV11-2	CASSTNLGGTETQYF	TGTGCCAGCAGCACAAATCTGGGAGGGACGGAGACCCAGTACTTC
TRBJ2-5	-	-	TRBV12-5	CASGLGVKETQYF	TGTGCTAGTGGTTTGGGCGTGAAAGAGACCCAGTACTTC
TRBJ2-3	-	TRBD2	TRBV5-6	CASSPGGADTQYF	TGTGCCAGCAGCCCGGGGGGAGCAGATACGCAGTATTTT
TRBJ2-3	-	TRBD2	TRBV24-1	CATSDSGLAGVSTDTQYF	TGTGCCACCAGTGACTCCGGACTAGCGGGGGTTAGCACAGATACGCAGTATTTT
TRBJ2-1	-	TRBD1	TRBV5-8	CASSFRDRQFF	TGTGCCAGCAGCTTCCGGGACAGGCAGTTCTTC
TRBJ1-3	-	-	TRBV6-5	CASNSQNTLGNTIYF	TGTGCCAGCAATTCACAGAACACCCTTGGAAACACCATATATTTT
TRBJ2-6	once	-	TRBV5-1	CASSLAGLSPGANVLTF	TGCGCCAGCAGCTTGGCAGGACTCTCACCCGGGGCCAACGTCCTGACTTTC
TRBJ1-1	-	-	TRBV19	CASSVQGRGTEAFF	TGTGCCAGTAGTGTTCAAGGCAGGGGTACTGAAGCTTTCTTT
TRBJ2-1	once	TRBD2	TRBV10-2	CASSVTSGSREQFF	TGCGCCAGCAGTGTAACTAGCGGGAGTCGTGAGCAGTTCTTC